These 25 T cell receptor beta chains were all obtained from the same sample, sequenced in a study of glioma-infiltrating T cells after dendritic cell vaccination. Libraries were prepared by immunoSEQ multiplex PCR; TCRdb keeps only in-frame clonotypes and omits some of them. The repertoire holds 80,000 to 95,000 clones, more than 75% seen once, with about 2.9% in the top ten. The sample here was blood, taken before dendritic cell vaccination. These receptors originate from a human donor with glioblastoma.

The chain employs TRBV5-6 and TRBJ2-7; 9 nucleotides line up with TRBD1. Germline values: CDR1 SGHDT, CDR2 YYEEEE. Losses at the gene ends were 5 bases for V and 7 bases for J; bases not matched to a gene: 4. The CDR3 is 12 residues long. CDR3 loop: CASRDRGGEQYF. The CDR3 nucleotides read TGTGCCAGCAGGGACAGGGGAGGGGAGCAGTACTTC.

The chain is built from TRBV4-2 and TRBJ1-2; TRBD1 might be the D (5 bases). Germline V gives CDR1 LGHNA, CDR2 YNFKEQ. The CDR3 is 15 residues long. Trimming removed 3 bases at V and 3 bases at J, with 14 bases between. The CDR3 sequence: CASSQRARGDYGYTF. DNA of the CDR3: TGTGCCAGCAGCCAGCGGGCCCGGGGGGACTATGGCTACACCTTC.

The chain is built from TRBV27 and TRBJ2-7; D is possibly TRBD2 (6 bases). V was cut by 6 bases and J by 6 bases, with 18 bases left in between. Germline CDR1 and CDR2: MNHEY and SMNVEV (reference sequence). This CDR3 is 14 amino acids long. CDR3 DNA sequence: TGTGCCAGCAGGAAAAGGCGGGATGCAGGCGAGCAGTACTTC. It encodes CASRKRRDAGEQYF.

The chain couples TRBV2 to TRBJ1-5; no clear D. This CDR3 spans 17 amino acids. Trimming removed 2 bases from V and 5 bases from J, with 19 bases in between. Germline V gives CDR1 SNHLY, CDR2 FYNNEI. This CDR3 is CASSEPGIGPSDQPQHF. The DNA of the CDR3 is TGTGCCAGCAGTGAACCGGGAATCGGTCCCTCGGATCAGCCCCAGCATTTT.

The chain employs TRBV6-1 and TRBJ1-4; a weak D match, TRBD1 (5 bases). CDR1 is MNHNS and CDR2 is SASEGT in the germline V gene. The CDR3 sequence is 13 residues long. Trimming left V 4 bases short and J 8 bases short, with 11 bases between. CDR3 sequence (DNA): TGTGCCAGCAGTGCCCGGGGGGGGGAAAAACTGTTTTTT. Its translation: CASSARGGEKLFF.

This chain uses TRBV5-8 with TRBJ1-2, with D perhaps matching TRBD1 (6 bases). From germline, CDR1 is SGHTS and CDR2 YDEGEE. This CDR3 is 14 amino acids long. V shed 4 bases and J shed 4 bases, with 14 bases lying between them. The CDR3 reads CASSLGDRLYGYTF. Written as DNA, the CDR3 is TGTGCCAGCAGCCTGGGCGACAGGCTCTATGGCTACACCTTC.

V is TRBV5-4 and J is TRBJ2-7, with D perhaps TRBD2 (7 bases). Germline lookup yields CDR1 SGHNT and CDR2 YYREEE (reference sequence). The CDR3 extends over 15 amino acids. Trimming stripped 10 bases from V and 2 bases from J, with 22 bases between. The CDR3 reads CASSEGGTHPYEQYF. CDR3 coding DNA: TGTGCCTCGTCCGAGGGGGGGACACATCCCTACGAGCAGTACTTC.

The V call is TRBV19, the J call TRBJ2-7; possible D gene TRBD2, 5 bases. Germline CDR1 and CDR2: LNHDA and SQIVND (reference sequence). The V end lost 7 bases, the J end lost 6 bases, and 13 bases lay between the germline ends. The CDR3 has 12 amino acids. The CDR3 here is CASNIAGSEQYF. Here the CDR3 DNA reads TGTGCCAGTAATATCGCGGGCAGCGAGCAGTACTTC.

The chain is built from TRBV29-1 and TRBJ2-3; maybe TRBD2 (6 bases). The germline gives CDR1 SQVTM, CDR2 ANQGSEA. The CDR3 covers 19 residues. V lost 0 bases, J lost 0 bases, and 22 bases lay in between. CDR3 sequence: CSVEEGAPAGELSTDTQYF. CDR3 bases: TGCAGCGTTGAAGAGGGAGCTCCAGCGGGTGAACTTAGCACAGATACGCAGTATTTT.

The rearrangement uses TRBV2 and TRBJ1-2; D is unresolved. This CDR3 is 14 amino acids long. Trimming left V 2 bases short and J 4 bases short, with 11 bases between. Germline lookup yields CDR1 SNHLY and CDR2 FYNNEI. Here the CDR3 DNA reads TGTGCCAGCAGTGAAAGGTTACAGTCCTATGGCTACACCTTC. Translation gives CASSERLQSYGYTF. The full variable domain, with the rest looked up from reference TRBV2 and TRBJ1-2, is EPEVTQTPSHQVTQMGQEVILRCVPISNHLYFYWYRQILGQKVEFLVSFYNNEISEKSEIFDDQFSVERPDGSNFTLKIRSTKLEDSAMYFCASSERLQSYGYTFGSGTRLTVV.

The CDR3 protein is CASSEDRVQETQYF. CDR3 bases: TGTGCCAGCAGCGAGGACAGGGTCCAAGAGACCCAGTACTTC. The chain recombines TRBV7-9 with TRBJ2-5; 8 bases line up with TRBD1. V lost 5 bases to trimming and J lost 1 base; unmatched junction nucleotides: 3. CDR3 length: 14 amino acids. In germline, CDR1 is SEHNR, CDR2 FQNEAQ (reference sequence).

The chain is built from TRBV5-1 and TRBJ1-1, with TRBD1 as a possible D gene (6 bases). CDR1 is SGHRS and CDR2 is YFSETQ in the germline V gene. V lost 0 bases, J lost 1 base, and 10 bases lay in between. The CDR3 is made up of 15 amino acids. CDR3 DNA: TGCGCCAGCAGCTTGGAGACAGGTTGGAACACTGAAGCTTTCTTT. Protein sequence: CASSLETGWNTEAFF. The full variable domain, in which reference TRBV5-1 and TRBJ1-1 provide the parts outside the CDR3, is KAGVTQTPRYLIKTRGQQVTLSCSPISGHRSVSWYQQTPGQGLQFLFEYFSETQRNKGNFPGRFSGRQFSNSRSEMNVSTLELGDSALYLCASSLETGWNTEAFFGQGTRLTVV.

This sequence joins TRBV6-1 and TRBJ2-1; 8 bases are a match to TRBD1. Germline V lookup: CDR1 MNHNS, CDR2 SASEGT. The CDR3 totals 15 residues. The junction had 6 bases not matched to a gene; V was cut back by 7 bases and J by 1 base. This chain's CDR3 is CASNPGTGSYNEQFF. The CDR3, as DNA: TGTGCCAGCAACCCCGGGACAGGATCCTACAATGAGCAGTTCTTC.

This clone has only one observation. The V gene is TRBV9, the J gene TRBJ1-5; 7 bases align to TRBD1. CDR1 is SGDLS and CDR2 is YYNGEE in the germline V gene. After removal of 4 bases from V and 4 bases from J, the junction contained 8 bases not matched to a gene. The CDR3 consists of 15 residues. CDR3 residues: CASSTPGDSNQPQHF. The CDR3 DNA sequence: TGTGCCAGCAGCACCCCGGGGGACAGTAATCAGCCCCAGCATTTT.

Concerning this clone: The same CDR3 arises from other DNA sequences in this sample as well. The chain has TRBV5-1 and TRBJ2-7; 9 bases match TRBD1. Unmatched junction bases numbered 4, after V lost 4 bases and J lost 5 bases. This CDR3 is built from 13 residues. Germline CDR1 SGHRS, CDR2 YFSETQ. CDR3 sequence (DNA): TGCGCCAGCAGCGGGGACAGGGTAGACGAGCAGTACTTC. It encodes CASSGDRVDEQYF.

The CDR3 loop reads CASSQGIGEGTSYEQYF. Written as DNA, the CDR3 is TGTGCCAGCAGCCAAGGGATAGGGGAGGGGACCTCCTACGAGCAGTACTTC. The rearrangement uses TRBV4-2 and TRBJ2-5; the match to TRBD2 covers 7 bases. The J call may be in error: the DNA end matches TRBJ2-7 better. The CDR3 runs 17 residues. CDR1 is LGHNA, CDR2 YNFKEQ, per germline.

This sequence joins TRBV30 and TRBJ2-7, with 13 nucleotides matching TRBD2. The CDR3 has 17 amino acids. Germline assignment: CDR1 GTSNPN and CDR2 SVGIG (reference sequence). Trimming at V came to 4 bases and at J to 6 bases, leaving 15 bases not matched to a gene. For the CDR3, the DNA is TGTGCCTGGATAAACTCCGGACTAGCGGGAGCGGTTGGCGAGCAGTACTTC. It specifies CAWINSGLAGAVGEQYF.

The chain has TRBV4-3 and TRBJ2-7, with 10 nucleotides matching TRBD2. J gave up 6 bases and V 3 bases, and 8 bases lay outside the gene matches. Germline CDR1 LGHNA, CDR2 YSLEER. The CDR3 is 15 residues long. The CDR3 loop is CASSHITSGTSEQYF. The CDR3 DNA is TGCGCCAGCAGCCATATAACTAGCGGGACTAGCGAGCAGTACTTC.

This clone was counted ten times or more. The V gene is TRBV5-1, the J gene TRBJ2-1; 11 nucleotides align to TRBD2. The CDR3 contains 14 residues. The germline V gene has CDR1 SGHRS and CDR2 YFSETQ. Germline trimming cut 7 bases from V and 6 bases from J; bases unmatched to any gene: 6. Here the CDR3 reads CASRGLAAINEQFF. The CDR3 nucleotides read TGCGCCAGCCGGGGACTAGCGGCAATCAATGAGCAGTTCTTC.

V usage is TRBV5-6 and J usage is TRBJ2-3; 8 bases are shared with TRBD2. CDR3 length: 16 residues. Germline V lookup: CDR1 SGHDT, CDR2 YYEEEE. J was trimmed by 2 bases and V by 1 base; bases with no gene match: 6. As DNA, the CDR3 is TGTGCCAGCAGCTTGAGCGGGAGTGGTCTCACAGATACGCAGTATTTT. Amino acid sequence: CASSLSGSGLTDTQYF.

CDR3 in DNA: TGTGCCAGCAGCTTGTGGGGAGGGAATTCCAATCAGCCCCAGCATTTT. The encoded protein is CASSLWGGNSNQPQHF. The rearrangement joins TRBV5-4 to TRBJ1-5; D gene uncertain. The length of the CDR3 is 16 residues. The V end was cut by 1 base, the J end by 3 bases, with 14 bases between. The germline V gene encodes CDR1 SGHNT and CDR2 YYREEE (reference sequence).

The V and J genes are TRBV6-5 and TRBJ1-5; tentative D call: TRBD1 (6 bases). The CDR3 contains 14 residues. The V and J ends lost 6 bases and 3 bases respectively, with 12 bases between them. Germline V lookup: CDR1 MNHEY, CDR2 SVGAGI. CDR3 in DNA: TGTGCCAGCAGAAACCGACAGGCCAATCAGCCCCAGCATTTT. Translation: CASRNRQANQPQHF.

The chain joins TRBV28 to TRBJ1-4; D remains ambiguous. V was cut by 6 bases and J by 0 bases, with 14 bases left in between. There are 16 residues in the CDR3. Germline V gene data show CDR1 as MDHEN and CDR2 as SYDVKM. CDR3 loop: CASSPGELATNEKLFF. The CDR3 DNA reads as TGTGCCAGCAGCCCAGGCGAACTTGCAACTAATGAAAAACTGTTTTTT.

This chain uses TRBV4-1 with TRBJ1-2; D might be TRBD1 (6 bases). Germline lookup yields CDR1 MGHRA and CDR2 YSYEKL. Trimming left V 5 bases short and J 2 bases short, with 12 bases between. The CDR3 runs 14 residues. CDR3 loop: CASSAGRGNYGYTF. The CDR3, as DNA: TGCGCCAGCAGCGCTGGGAGGGGGAACTATGGCTACACCTTC.

The genes are TRBV19 and TRBJ2-5; D gene unclear. Germline CDR1 LNHDA, CDR2 SQIVND (reference sequence). The CDR3 runs 13 residues. V was trimmed by 3 bases and J by 2 bases, leaving 7 bases between them. The CDR3 DNA sequence: TGTGCCAGTAGTATCCGCGTGCAAGAGACCCAGTACTTC. It is translated as CASSIRVQETQYF.